What follows are 32 T cell receptor beta chains derived from one specimen sequenced in a study of PD-L1 blockade in urothelial cancer. Repertoires were generated with immunoSEQ multiplex PCR, while TCRdb's copy carries only in-frame clones and drops some. Of roughly 63,000 clones in the sample, 75% to 85% were seen once. The time point: pretreatment peripheral blood. The source material was PBMCs, sampled around atezolizumab (anti-PD-L1) treatment. The receptors here all came from a man between 65 and 85 years old with urothelial cancer.

The chain employs TRBV5-1 and TRBJ1-2, with D uncertain. The CDR3 runs to 14 residues. The germline V gene has CDR1 SGHRS and CDR2 YFSETQ. V lost 2 bases to trimming and J lost 4 bases, with 12 bases between them. CDR3 sequence reads: CASSFSAEVYGYTF. The CDR3 DNA reads TGCGCCAGCAGCTTCTCGGCAGAGGTCTATGGCTACACCTTC.

This chain uses TRBV29-1 with TRBJ1-2; TRBD1 is a possible D gene (6 bases). The CDR3 is 13 residues long. Germline V gene lookup returns CDR1 SQVTM and CDR2 ANQGSEA. V shed 5 bases and J shed 2 bases, with 12 bases lying between them. In DNA form, the CDR3 reads TGCAGCGTTTGGACAGCATCGAACTATGGCTACACCTTC. Protein: CSVWTASNYGYTF.

This chain connects TRBV5-4 to TRBJ2-1, with 7 nucleotides matching TRBD2. The CDR3 is made up of 15 amino acids. The ends lost 0 bases at V and 9 bases at J; junction bases unmatched: 9. Looked up from germline, CDR1 is SGHNT and CDR2 is YYREEE (reference sequence). CDR3 amino acids: CASSLDLAGDGEQFF. The CDR3, as DNA: TGTGCCAGCAGCTTGGATCTCGCGGGAGATGGTGAGCAGTTCTTC.

Concerning this clone itself: The sample has other DNA sequences that encode this CDR3 too. This rearrangement joins TRBV5-1 to TRBJ2-1; D uncertain. Germline lookup yields CDR1 SGHRS and CDR2 YFSETQ. The CDR3 is 13 residues long. V was clipped by 0 bases and J by 4 bases, with 5 bases between them. CDR3 bases: TGCGCCAGCAGCTTGGACGGTTACAATGAGCAGTTCTTC. This codes for CASSLDGYNEQFF.

The sample holds one count of this clone. V usage is TRBV29-1 and J usage is TRBJ2-3, with a possible D match to TRBD2 (6 bases). The germline V gene encodes CDR1 SQVTM and CDR2 ANQGSEA. The CDR3 sequence is 13 residues long. The ends were cut back, 3 bases at V and 1 base at J, with 8 bases in the middle. The CDR3: CSVDGSGTDTQYF. The CDR3 DNA follows: TGCAGCGTTGACGGGAGCGGCACAGATACGCAGTATTTT.

The chain's CDR3 is CASSLSGGAYNEQFF. Written as DNA, the CDR3 is TGTGCCAGCAGCCTCAGCGGGGGGGCCTACAATGAGCAGTTCTTC. This rearrangement joins TRBV4-2 to TRBJ2-1, with 10 bases aligning to TRBD2. This CDR3 region has 15 residues. The germline V gene encodes CDR1 LGHNA and CDR2 YNFKEQ. The V and J ends lost 4 bases and 2 bases, in that order; junction bases with no gene match: 2.

The gene calls are TRBV27 and TRBJ2-7, with TRBD1 matching 7 bases. The CDR3 has 14 amino acids. With 6 bases clipped from V and 3 bases from J, the junction kept 8 bases outside the gene matches. CDR1 is MNHEY and CDR2 is SMNVEV in the germline V gene (reference sequence). The CDR3 nucleotides read TGTGCCAGCAGGACAGGGCAGGGGTACTACGAGCAGTACTTC. It codes for CASRTGQGYYEQYF.

The V call is TRBV12-5, the J call TRBJ2-3; D is possibly TRBD1 (6 bases). With 0 bases removed from V and 0 bases from J, the gap between germline ends came to 7 bases. Germline V gene sequence: CDR1 LGHNT, CDR2 FRNRAP. There are 15 residues in the CDR3. The CDR3 DNA reads as TGTGCTAGTGGTTTGGTGACAGGAAGCACAGATACGCAGTATTTT. Its translation: CASGLVTGSTDTQYF. Supplemented by reference TRBV12-5 and TRBJ2-3, the full variable domain reads DARVTQTPRHKVTEMGQEVTMRCQPILGHNTVFWYRQTMMQGLELLAYFRNRAPLDDSGMPKDRFSAEMPDATLATLKIQPSEPRDSAVYFCASGLVTGSTDTQYFGPGTRLTVL.

J is TRBJ2-7 and V is TRBV19; a possible D gene is TRBD1 (6 bases). The V gene lost 6 bases and the J gene lost 6 bases, with 18 bases spanning the gap. The length of the CDR3 is 14 residues. CDR1 is LNHDA and CDR2 is SQIVND in the germline V gene (reference sequence). The CDR3 DNA reads as TGTGCCAGTAGCACCGGACAGCTTATTGGCGAGCAGTACTTC. This gives the protein CASSTGQLIGEQYF.

To note about this clone: The same CDR3 is also encoded by other DNA sequences in this sample. The chain has TRBV5-1 and TRBJ2-7, with a weak D call TRBD1 (5 bases). Germline V CDR1 and CDR2: SGHRS, YFSETQ. Between the trimmed V and J ends, which lost 4 bases and 7 bases, there was a span of 9 bases. The CDR3 extends over 11 amino acids. Here the CDR3 DNA reads TGCGCCAGCAGCCTCCAGGGTGAGCAGTACTTC. This encodes CASSLQGEQYF.

The gene calls are TRBV6-1 and TRBJ1-1; no reliable D call. The CDR3 runs to 13 residues. Germline-derived CDR1 and CDR2 are MNHNS and SASEGT. The V end was cut by 1 base, the J end by 1 base, with 4 bases between. CDR3 sequence: CASSEGRNTEAFF. The CDR3 nucleotides read TGTGCCAGCAGTGAAGGGAGGAACACTGAAGCTTTCTTT.

The chain uses TRBV5-1 and TRBJ2-7; TRBD1 aligns across 12 bases. Trimming took 4 bases from V and 7 from J; bases not matched to a gene: 12. The CDR3 totals 16 residues. The germline V gene has CDR1 SGHRS and CDR2 YFSETQ. This chain's CDR3 is CASSTDPGQGAREQYF. CDR3 nucleotides: TGCGCCAGCAGCACGGATCCGGGACAGGGGGCGCGGGAGCAGTACTTC.

This clone was seen only a few times. The chain is built from TRBV11-3 and TRBJ2-7; a weak D match, TRBD2 (5 bases). V was clipped by 1 base and J by 1 base, with 11 bases between them. This CDR3 is 15 amino acids long. Germline V gene data show CDR1 as SGHNT and CDR2 as YENEEA. As DNA, the CDR3 is TGTGCCAGCAGCTTAGGGAGGACCTCTTCCTACGAGCAGTACTTC. Its protein product is CASSLGRTSSYEQYF.

The chain joins TRBV20-1 to TRBJ1-2, with 7 nucleotides matching TRBD1. The V gene's germline CDR1 is DFQATT and CDR2 SNEGSKA (reference sequence). This CDR3 has 11 amino acids. With V trimmed by 3 bases and J by 10 bases, 5 bases remained unmatched. The CDR3 protein is CSASRQGDYTF. The CDR3 nucleotides read TGCAGTGCTAGTCGTCAGGGGGACTACACCTTC.

The chain is built from TRBV2 and TRBJ2-7, with D perhaps TRBD2 (5 bases). This CDR3 comprises 13 residues. With 8 bases removed from V and 0 bases from J, the gap between germline ends came to 11 bases. Germline CDR1 is SNHLY and CDR2 is FYNNEI. The chain's CDR3 is CASEEVSSYEQYF. The CDR3, as DNA: TGTGCCAGCGAGGAGGTGAGCTCCTACGAGCAGTACTTC.

The J gene is TRBJ1-1, the V gene TRBV5-6; no firm D call. This CDR3 has 14 residues. Trimming took 0 bases from V and 4 from J, leaving 10 bases between them. Germline V gene data show CDR1 as SGHDT and CDR2 as YYEEEE. The CDR3 bases are TGTGCCAGCAGCTTGGGTGGCAGAGGCACTGAAGCTTTCTTT. Its translation: CASSLGGRGTEAFF.

The V call is TRBV5-1, the J call TRBJ2-2, with TRBD2 matching 9 bases. J was trimmed by 2 bases and V by 0 bases; bases with no gene match: 2. Germline CDR1 reads SGHRS; CDR2 reads YFSETQ. The CDR3 runs to 16 residues. CDR3 sequence reads: CASSLATSGNTGELFF. CDR3 nucleotides: TGCGCCAGCAGCTTGGCGACTAGCGGCAACACCGGGGAGCTGTTTTTT.

The chain carries TRBV29-1 and TRBJ1-2; 11 bases are a match to TRBD1. The V segment lost 8 bases and the J segment 5 bases; nucleotides outside the gene matches: 7. The CDR3 runs to 13 residues. The germline V gene has CDR1 SQVTM and CDR2 ANQGSEA. The CDR3 loop is CSSADRGHYGYTF. For the CDR3, the DNA is TGCAGCTCTGCGGACAGGGGGCATTATGGCTACACCTTC.

This chain uses TRBV11-2 with TRBJ2-3; D is possibly TRBD1 (6 bases). CDR1 and CDR2 from the germline V gene are SGHAT and FQNNGV. V was pared by 0 bases and J by 6 bases, with 19 bases between. This CDR3 spans 17 amino acids. The CDR3 sequence is CASSLEVGRGSKDTQYF. CDR3 in DNA: TGTGCCAGCAGCTTAGAGGTTGGCAGGGGTTCTAAGGATACGCAGTATTTT.

The J gene is TRBJ2-5, the V gene TRBV21-1; the DNA was not compared with TRBD1, the D call given in the table. TRBV21-1 is a pseudogene segment. The CDR3 spans 14 residues. The CDR3 DNA is TGTGCCAGCAGCAAACGCCAGGTCCAAGAGACCCAGTACTTC. It yields the protein CASSKRQVQETQYF.

By proportion, this clone is medium-sized (0.01 to 0.1%). The chain joins TRBV4-2 to TRBJ1-4; D not resolved. Trimming stripped 1 base from V and 7 bases from J, with 16 bases between. Per germline, CDR1 LGHNA and CDR2 YNFKEQ. This CDR3 is built from 16 residues. CDR3 coding DNA: TGTGCCAGCAGCCAAGCCGCCCGGTTGATTGGTGAAAAACTGTTTTTT. Amino acids: CASSQAARLIGEKLFF.

The J gene is TRBJ2-7, the V gene TRBV6-6; 7 bases are a match to TRBD2. Germline V gene lookup returns CDR1 MNHNY and CDR2 SVGAGI (reference sequence). The CDR3 extends over 12 amino acids. V lost 2 bases, J lost 5 bases, and 0 bases stayed unmatched. This chain's CDR3 is CASSYAGDEQYF. The CDR3 DNA reads as TGTGCCAGCAGTTACGCGGGGGACGAGCAGTACTTC.

CDR3 nucleotides: TGTGCCAGCAGCTTAGTGGGAGACCAAGAGACCCAGTACTTC. Protein product: CASSLVGDQETQYF. This chain joins TRBV7-2 and TRBJ2-5, with a possible D match to TRBD2 (5 bases). Germline V lookup: CDR1 SGHTA, CDR2 FQGNSA. This CDR3 is 14 amino acids long. V was pared by 1 base and J by 0 bases, with 6 bases between.

CDR3 loop: CASRDIEGAQPQHF. As DNA, the CDR3 is TGTGCCAGCCGGGACATTGAGGGGGCGCAGCCCCAGCATTTT. V and J are TRBV6-1 and TRBJ1-5, with 7 bases identical to TRBD1. The length of the CDR3 is 14 residues. CDR1 MNHNS and CDR2 SASEGT come from the germline V gene. V shed 8 bases and J 7 bases; nucleotides not matched to a gene: 11.

This clone was seen a handful of times. This chain links TRBV18 with TRBJ1-1, with 7 bases fitting TRBD1. J gave up 5 bases and V 4 bases, and 13 bases lay outside the gene matches. From germline, CDR1 is KGHSH and CDR2 LQKENI. This CDR3 comprises 16 residues. DNA for the CDR3: TGTGCCAGCTCACTTCGACAGGGTGGGGGGCGAACTGAAGCTTTCTTT. It codes for CASSLRQGGGRTEAFF. The full variable domain, completed using reference TRBV18 and TRBJ1-1, is NAGVMQNPRHLVRRRGQEARLRCSPMKGHSHVYWYRQLPEEGLKFMVYLQKENIIDESGMPKERFSAEFPKEGPSILRIQQVVRGDSAAYFCASSLRQGGGRTEAFFGQGTRLTVV.

The V call is TRBV6-6, the J call TRBJ2-7; 7 bases fit TRBD1. This CDR3 has 14 amino acids. The V segment lost 5 bases and the J segment 0 bases; nucleotides outside the gene matches: 4. Germline-derived CDR1 and CDR2 are MNHNY and SVGAGI (reference sequence). CDR3: CASSPDRDSYEQYF. DNA for the CDR3: TGTGCCAGCAGTCCCGACAGGGACTCCTACGAGCAGTACTTC.

CDR3 protein: CASSERDEQYF. In nucleotides, the CDR3 is TGTGCCAGCAGTGAGCGGGACGAGCAGTACTTC. The rearrangement joins TRBV6-1 to TRBJ2-7, with a tentative D call TRBD2 (5 bases). The germline V and J ends were trimmed by 3 bases and 5 bases, with 5 bases remaining between them. Germline CDR1 MNHNS, CDR2 SASEGT. The CDR3 length is 11 residues.

CDR3 loop: CASSQAHLPGQGNTEAFF. CDR3 nucleotide sequence: TGCGCCAGCAGCCAAGCCCACCTACCGGGACAGGGTAACACTGAAGCTTTCTTT. The chain links TRBV4-1 to TRBJ1-1, with 9 bases identical to TRBD1. With 1 base clipped from V and 2 bases from J, the junction kept 11 bases outside the gene matches. The germline gives CDR1 MGHRA, CDR2 YSYEKL. CDR3 size: 18 residues.

This chain joins TRBV6-6 and TRBJ2-5; a possible D gene is TRBD1 (6 bases). Deletions cut 6 bases from V and 9 bases from J, with 17 bases between. CDR3 length equals 13 residues. Germline loops: CDR1 MNHNY, CDR2 SVGAGI (reference sequence). Written as DNA, the CDR3 is TGTGCCAGCAGACCCCCAGGGGTGCAGGCCCAGTACTTC. Its translation: CASRPPGVQAQYF.

The chain carries TRBV28 and TRBJ1-5, with 7 nucleotides matching TRBD1. J was trimmed by 2 bases and V by 3 bases; bases with no gene match: 7. The CDR3 is 16 residues long. CDR1 and CDR2 from the germline V gene are MDHEN and SYDVKM. Written as DNA, the CDR3 is TGTGCCAGCAGTTTCGGGAGGGGGCATCGCAATCAGCCCCAGCATTTT. The encoded protein is CASSFGRGHRNQPQHF. The variable domain in full, completed from reference TRBV28 and TRBJ1-5, reads DVKVTQSSRYLVKRTGEKVFLECVQDMDHENMFWYRQDPGLGLRLIYFSYDVKMKEKGDIPEGYSVSREKKERFSLILESASTNQTSMYLCASSFGRGHRNQPQHFGDGTRLSIL.

This clone came up a few times. This chain connects TRBV21-1 to TRBJ1-2. TRBV21-1 is designated a pseudogene. The CDR3 spans 17 residues. The CDR3 region is CASSKVGFREGWNGYTF. The CDR3 DNA sequence: TGTGCCAGCAGCAAAGTGGGGTTCAGAGAGGGATGGAACGGCTACACCTTC.

This clone was recorded a few times. The CDR3 here is CASSSDRKLAKNIQYF. CDR3 DNA: TGTGCCAGCAGTTCGGACAGGAAACTAGCCAAAAACATTCAGTACTTC. This sequence joins TRBV6-5 and TRBJ2-4; TRBD1 agrees at 7 bases. In germline, CDR1 is MNHEY, CDR2 SVGAGI. The ends lost 4 bases at V and 0 bases at J; junction bases unmatched: 6. This CDR3 is built from 16 residues.